Described below is a single T cell receptor (beta chain) sequence and its context. In its sample, this clone was seen once. Its antigen is unknown. No much larger clone exists at a distance of one base, and base qualities are not known. These data originate in a study of cytomegalovirus exposure and HLA in healthy donors (TCRdb year 2017). Context from the whole study: An earlier analysis of roughly 630 of the donors reported 276 Gb of sequence data and 117 million unique TCR beta sequences from about 179 million T cells. High-throughput TCR immunosequencing, statistical association of individual TCRs with disease status, and machine learning were combined to predict cytomegalovirus infection status. In addition to the first cohort of roughly 670 subjects, a separate validation cohort of over 90 different subjects was used. Approximately 300 gigabases of sequencing data and 70 million to 95 million unique TCR sequences made up an early release that covered several hundred HLA-typed donors. Class I and class II HLA loci were covered by the typing at four-digit resolution. In a later genetic analysis, genome-wide SNP genotypes for about three fifths of the roughly 670 donors were used, and that subset was treated as a discovery cohort. A later analysis re-analyzed previously published TCR beta repertoires from 660 or so donors and added high-resolution HLA genotyping to study TCR occurrence patterns. Using immunosequencing, the study profiled T cell repertoires from about 650 subjects and related those repertoires to cytomegalovirus serostatus. Typing coverage differed by locus: A, B, C, DRB1 and DQB1 were typed in about 620-630 donors, DQA1 in roughly 510, DPA1 in 600 to 610, and DPB1 in around 490. Rather than using new phenotypic data, the later analysis identified candidate immune exposures from TCR beta sequences and from how often those sequences occurred across donors. An earlier analysis of a few hundred of the donors applied high-throughput TCR beta sequencing to assess whether each TCR beta V gene segment acted as functional or pseudogenic. The study aimed to test whether cataloging public T cell receptors could reveal signatures of past pathogen exposure. Among about 360 genotyped donors of the cohort, an average of approximately 240,000 unique TCR beta nucleotide sequences were sequenced per donor, approximately 20% of them non-productive. All discovery cohort repertoires had been generated using a single sequencing platform. Donor age, sex, ethnicity and CMV serostatus were collected together with the repertoire data. Four to six DR-DQ haplotypes were handled as single units for association and clustering, since linkage in the cohort was strong. Among the roughly 400 genotyped donors, 75% to 90% belonged to the genetic ancestry cluster associated with self-reported Caucasian donors. Study-wide conclusions, independent of this receptor: Assigning TCR associations to individual alleles was difficult when HLA alleles, especially DR and DQ, strongly co-occurred. A cluster of highly shared sequence variants was judged likely to be a technical artifact of the sequencing pipeline. In an earlier analysis of fewer than 750 of the donors, most TCR beta V segments were observed in productive rearrangements about 87% or about 30% of the time, broadly matching IMGT annotations. In a later analysis, several top co-occurrence clusters were reported to appear linked to parvovirus B19, influenza, CMV and Epstein-Barr virus. Most TCR sequences were seen in very few donors, while some public TCRs were found in many individuals. The presence/absence analyses assumed that sequencing depth was roughly uniform across donors, and that assumption may not be true. Correlated functional status among segregating V segments might be attributable to linkage disequilibrium, but an unknown experimental factor could not be ruled out. Because counts were too low, some 17 rarely observed V segments, including chromosome 9 orphons, were excluded from the earlier analysis of some 590 of the donors. A later analysis found that most CMV-associated TCR beta chains appeared HLA-restricted, with HLA associations seemingly driven largely by CMV exposure. Because HLA typing was unavailable for some donors at each locus, only the typed subset was used in association tests. A later genetic analysis reported fewer N-insertions in productive TCRs among donors in an Asian-associated ancestry cluster than the roughly 690-donor mean. CMV serostatus was the only immune exposure information available for the cohort. Compared with equally common non-associated chains, HLA-associated TCR beta chains in a later analysis were more clonally expanded and had lower generation probabilities. The study gave a list of under 200 TCR beta chains associated with cytomegalovirus. This cohort had only TCR beta chains sequenced, and the lack of alpha or paired-chain data limited which features could be detected. Cytomegalovirus status was reported to be diagnosed by the classifier with high specificity and sensitivity in both the original and validation cohorts. In a later analysis, some 17,000 TCR beta sequences were associated with specific HLA alleles at a false discovery rate of 0.05. In a later genetic analysis, a missense DCLRE1C variant was associated with V-gene and J-gene trimming of TCR beta chains, and the association was replicated in an independent cohort. A later analysis found that TCR association rates varied across HLA loci, with DRB1 alleles showing the most associated TCRs and HLA-C alleles the fewest. A few of the identified cytomegalovirus-associated TCR beta chains were confirmed in vitro to be specific for cytomegalovirus antigens. The authors suggested that the approach could potentially be extended to other disease states and immunological phenotypes. A further reported finding was that TCR beta sequences accurately predicted the HLA-A and HLA-B alleles for most subjects in the first cohort.

The cohort consisted of 600 or so healthy bone marrow donors. All cohort members were sampled while nominally healthy, although unrecorded immune exposures were likely present. The donor tested CMV seropositive, placing the donor among the 289 seropositive members of the cohort. Every donor gave a peripheral blood sample, and the peripheral blood mononuclear cells from that sample were used for TCR beta sequencing. Genomic DNA was extracted from the blood cell samples with the Qiagen DNeasy Blood Extraction Kit. Libraries came from the immunoSEQ multiplex PCR assay. For the multiplex PCR, a mixture combining 60 forward primers for TCR Vbeta segments and 13 reverse primers for TCR Jbeta segments was used. A multiplex PCR assay on genomic DNA amplified the CDR3 region of rearranged TCR beta genes. Amplified TCR beta libraries were sequenced as 87-base-pair reads on the Illumina HiSeq System. The authors' pipeline ran thus. In a later analysis, 80 million or so unique TCR beta chains were counted across the 650 to 700 repertoires, and roughly 11 million of these chains were shared by at least two donors. To remove PCR and sequencing errors, raw reads were error-corrected and collapsed into unique sequences using a nearest-neighbor algorithm that merged closely related sequences. To assign V, D and J gene segments, CDR3 sequences were aligned to IMGT reference sequences. Each retained sequence needed at least a six-nucleotide match to both a V gene segment and a J gene segment. A rearrangement was called productive if the CDR3 had no stop codons and remained in frame with V and J, and every other rearrangement was called non-productive. CDR3 was defined according to IMGT convention as the region running from the second conserved V-encoded cysteine to the conserved J-encoded phenylalanine. In an earlier analysis of 587 of the donors, sequences lacking an unambiguous match to a single V gene segment were excluded. An earlier analysis of some 500 of the donors classified V segments as functional when productive rearrangements were above 56.7% and as segregating when the standard deviation between donors was above 5%. To diagnose cytomegalovirus status from the catalog of TCR beta chain sequences, a statistical classification framework was built. A later analysis assigned V and J genes by comparing TCR nucleotide sequences with IMGT/GENE-DB human TR gene sequences. Using the TCRdist pipeline, a later analysis assigned CDR3 sequences along with most-parsimonious VDJ recombination scenarios. In a later analysis, each TCR beta chain was defined by its CDR3 amino acid sequence together with its V-gene family, and reads without a unique V-gene family were excluded. A later analysis removed 450 to 600 highly shared, low-generation-probability nucleotide sequences to deal with suspected cross-contamination and a sequencing artifact. In a later analysis, a clonal expansion index for each public chain was calculated from normalized within-repertoire ranks of inferred template counts. Generation probabilities in a later analysis came from a VDJ recombination model fitted to out-of-frame rearrangements, and those results were checked against IGoR. In a later analysis, hypergeometric tests were used to score TCR-TCR, TCR-HLA and TCR-CMV co-occurrence, with a repertoire-size bias correction applied to TCR pairs. In a later analysis, false discovery rates were estimated by permuting HLA or CMV assignments 20 times. In a later analysis, co-occurring TCRs were grouped using DBSCAN, with TCRdist sequence similarity added in when clustering inside HLA-allele-positive subsets. For co-occurrence clustering, repertoires with fewer than 30,000 or more than 120,000 public chains were excluded, along with five repertoires with anomalous nucleotide sharing. TCRdb obtained this table from immuneACCESS and retained in-frame rearrangements with V and J assigned. These tables miss some clones; where compared with another copy, unresolved V genes account for less than half of the shortfall, and the remainder is unexplained. The DNA was the basis for D and trimming; V, J and clone size are from that table. The sample includes about 150,000 clones, with about 80% observed a single time. Under 7.5% of the sample belongs to the ten largest clones.

The sequenced sample was PBMCs. This TCR derives from a woman in her fifties or sixties in good health and CMV-seropositive.

The DNA sequence is given as TGTGCCAGCACCCTCCCGGGGGGCACAGATACGCAGTATTTT. Its product reads: CASTLPGGTDTQYF. This receptor chain uses TRBV25-1 and TRBJ2-3, with a tentative D gene TRBD2 over 6 matching bases. Based on the germline V gene, the CDR1 and CDR2 sequences are MGHDK and SYGVNS. Trimming costs V 7 bases and J 1 base, and their ends lie 12 bases apart. Its CDR3 holds 14 amino acids, cysteine through phenylalanine. Solely the CDR3 DNA is kept, with 42 bases framed from the first base.